This TCR beta chain was profiled in a study of blood T cell repertoires in COVID-19. Study summary: Researchers got acute and convalescent COVID-19 samples from the United States, Italy and Spain.

Original data processing: Researchers report that nucleated cell counts were estimated from reference gene primer amplification. Clones were read by immunoSEQ multiplex PCR, and TCRdb kept only the in-frame ones, dropping some. V, J and clone size reflect that table, while D and trimming were determined from the DNA. The profile shows roughly 80,000 clones, 81% of them singletons. Germline values: CDR1 MNHEY, CDR2 SVGAGI. This CDR3 has 13 amino acids. The junction had 4 bases not matched to a gene; V was cut back by 4 bases and J by 6 bases. This rearrangement joins TRBV6-5 to TRBJ2-7, with 9 bases fitting TRBD1. The receptor's source is a man older than 75 with acute or convalescent COVID-19. The sequenced sample was peripheral blood. The CDR3 reads CASSSDRGSEQYF. Here the CDR3 DNA reads TGTGCCAGCAGTTCTGACAGGGGGAGCGAGCAGTACTTC.